This T cell receptor beta chain comes out of a study of T cells in localized non-small cell lung cancer (dated by TCRdb to 2019 to 2021). Background for the entire study: Comparing tumors with uninvolved tumor-adjacent lungs, the study looked at the T cell repertoires of approximately 240 patients with early-stage NSCLC. All 240 or so NSCLC patients in the cohort were treatment-naive and had localized lung tumors that were resected. A mean age of roughly 64 years was recorded for the NSCLC patients, of whom roughly 130 were male and 95 to 110 were female.

TCR beta CDR3 regions were sequenced from DNA using the immunoSEQ Assay. Regarding the original processing steps: To compute T cell density, TCR beta template counts were normalized to usable DNA, which was estimated by amplifying housekeeping genes. Richness was estimated using the preseqR package, with extrapolation to 400,000 templates for PBMC samples and to 120,000 templates for tissue samples. Clonality was defined as one minus Pielou's evenness. Tissue-enriched TCRs were identified through differential abundance testing performed on productive amino-acid clonotypes, with a minimum total count of 5 and an alpha of 0.1. Repertoire overlap between compartments was quantified with the Jaccard Index and Morisita Overlap Index. GLIPH grouped TCR beta CDR3s together with public tetramer-defined viral CDR3s, and a viral motif had to include at least three viral sequences and also show V-gene enrichment. TCRdb obtained this table from immuneACCESS and retained in-frame rearrangements with V and J assigned. These tables miss some clones; where compared with another copy, unresolved V genes account for less than half of the shortfall, and the remainder is unexplained. The V and J calls and clone size are taken from that table; D and trimming were inferred from the DNA. The sample contains 75,000 to 80,000 clones, more than 70% of them found a single time. The ten largest clones capture approximately 9.7% of the sample.

What the authors observed across the whole study: Uninvolved tumor-adjacent lung showed the highest T cell clonality, higher than tumor, which suggests more focused antigenic responses in the uninvolved tumor-adjacent lung. A median of 57 of the top 100 tumor clones were detected in paired uninvolved adjacent lung, and around 30 of these tumor clones were also found among the top 100 clones of the paired uninvolved adjacent lung. Because the study design was exploratory, TCR variables were selected using unadjusted p-values without false-discovery rate correction. Higher blood T cell density associated with longer overall survival, while higher adjacent-lung clonality associated with shorter survival. Because multi-region tumor sequencing was not done, intratumor heterogeneity could not be ruled out.

In the case of this clone: Its antigen target is currently unknown. Base qualities are missing; no much larger clone stands one base away.

At diagnosis, tumor, uninvolved tumor-adjacent lung and peripheral blood were collected and then preserved as a mix of FFPE and fresh-frozen material. Blood samples were analyzed as peripheral blood mononuclear cells for TCR repertoire profiling. The receptor was isolated from a female donor older than 55 with stage I lung adenocarcinoma. Sequencing was performed on peripheral blood, taken before any cancer treatment.

The CDR3 region reads CASSLGLAGGIDTQYF. The base sequence is TGTGCCAGCAGTCTCGGACTAGCGGGGGGGATAGATACGCAGTATTTT. The rearrangement combines TRBV6-4 with TRBJ2-3, with 15 bases aligning to TRBD2. The germline V gene encodes CDR1 MRHNA and CDR2 SNTAGT. Clipping removes 5 bases from V and 5 bases from J, with 5 as the unmatched junction base count. Its CDR3 holds 16 amino acids, cysteine through phenylalanine. The read is trimmed to its CDR3 DNA, 48 bases read in frame from base 1.